This TCR beta chain was observed in a study of T cells of healthy individuals. This clonotype was seen many times. Trimming took off 0 bases at V and 6 bases at J, with 6 bases between the two ends. Germline CDR1 and CDR2: LGHNA and YSLEER. The CDR3 extends over 12 amino acids. In TCRdb, the 5' RACE reads were re-called with MiXCR into one record per CDR3 protein. The repertoire has 53,000 or so distinct CDR3 sequences, about 15% of them found once; the top ten carry 16%. The chain couples TRBV4-3 to TRBJ2-7; no clear D. The receptor's source is a human donor in good health. This CDR3 is CASSQDTCEQYF. CDR3 in DNA: TGCGCCAGCAGCCAAGATACTTGCGAGCAGTACTTC.